One sample yielded the 32 T cell receptor beta chains listed below, sequenced in a study of cytomegalovirus exposure and HLA in healthy donors. The PCR was carried out with 60 Vbeta primers and 13 Jbeta primers. TCRdb keeps only in-frame clones here, not all; method: immunoSEQ multiplex PCR. This repertoire includes 95,000 to 150,000 clones. The sequenced sample consisted of PBMCs. These receptors were obtained from a young man in good health and CMV-seronegative.

The chain combines TRBV7-9 with TRBJ2-2, with 9 bases matching TRBD1. V lost 11 bases to trimming and J lost 7 bases; unmatched junction nucleotides: 11. The length of the CDR3 is 14 residues. Germline-derived CDR1 and CDR2 are SEHNR and FQNEAQ (reference sequence). CDR3 in amino acids: CAGTGTGSGGELFF. CDR3 in DNA: TGTGCCGGAACCGGGACAGGGAGCGGCGGGGAGCTGTTTTTT.

The V and J genes are TRBV11-1 and TRBJ2-1, with TRBD1 identical over 8 bases. This CDR3 has 16 residues. The ends lost 5 bases at V and 2 bases at J; junction bases unmatched: 8. Germline V gene data show CDR1 as SGHAT and CDR2 as FQDESV (reference sequence). The CDR3 coding sequence is TGTGCCAGCAGCCATCGGACAGGGTCGACCTACAATGAGCAGTTCTTC. This encodes CASSHRTGSTYNEQFF.

The chain recombines TRBV7-9 with TRBJ2-6; a possible D gene is TRBD1 (5 bases). Germline-derived CDR1 and CDR2 are SEHNR and FQNEAQ (reference sequence). The CDR3 totals 15 residues. Trimming removed 3 bases at V and 2 bases at J, with 8 bases between. The DNA of the CDR3 is TGTGCCAGCAGCTTGAGCAGGGCTGGGGCCAACGTCCTGACTTTC. Protein product: CASSLSRAGANVLTF. Complete variable domain (other parts from reference TRBV7-9 and TRBJ2-6): DTGVSQNPRHKITKRGQNVTFRCDPISEHNRLYWYRQTLGQGPEFLTYFQNEAQLEKSRLLSDRFSAERPKGSFSTLEIQRTEQGDSAMYLCASSLSRAGANVLTFGAGSRLTVL.

The chain recombines TRBV28 with TRBJ2-1, with a weak D call TRBD1 (6 bases). The CDR3 covers 15 residues. Trimming stripped 7 bases from V and 3 bases from J, with 16 bases between. The germline gives CDR1 MDHEN, CDR2 SYDVKM. In DNA, the CDR3 is TGTGCCAGCATGGGGACAAAACGGAACTACAATGAGCAGTTCTTC. Residues: CASMGTKRNYNEQFF.

The V and J genes are TRBV7-3 and TRBJ2-5; a possible D gene is TRBD2 (6 bases). Per the germline V gene, CDR1 is SGHTA and CDR2 is FQGTGA. V lost 5 bases and J 5 bases, leaving 15 bases between the germline ends. There are 14 residues in the CDR3. CDR3 sequence: CASSPWDRGETQYF. For the CDR3, the DNA is TGTGCCAGCAGCCCCTGGGACCGGGGGGAGACCCAGTACTTC.

The chain is built from TRBV4-3 and TRBJ1-2; 7 bases agree with TRBD1. CDR1 LGHNA and CDR2 YSLEER come from the germline V gene. With 3 bases clipped from V and 5 bases from J, the junction kept 9 bases outside the gene matches. The length of the CDR3 is 15 residues. The CDR3: CASSQGPGTAYGYTF. CDR3 bases: TGCGCCAGCAGCCAGGGACCCGGGACAGCTTATGGCTACACCTTC.

The V gene is TRBV7-2, the J gene TRBJ2-5; unclear D gene. Germline V gene lookup returns CDR1 SGHTA and CDR2 FQGNSA. This CDR3 is built from 14 residues. The V end lost 1 base, the J end lost 3 bases, and 9 bases lay between the germline ends. CDR3 protein: CASSLGAAKETQYF. DNA for the CDR3: TGTGCCAGCAGCTTAGGGGCAGCTAAAGAGACCCAGTACTTC.

V gene TRBV7-9 combines with J gene TRBJ1-1; TRBD1 aligns across 10 bases. V lost 4 bases, J lost 4 bases, and 9 bases stayed unmatched. The CDR3 covers 16 residues. Germline V lookup: CDR1 SEHNR, CDR2 FQNEAQ (reference sequence). CDR3: CASSSWTGGVFTEAFF. The CDR3 region has the DNA TGTGCCAGCAGCTCTTGGACAGGGGGAGTTTTCACTGAAGCTTTCTTT.

J is TRBJ1-4 and V is TRBV7-2; 10 nucleotides line up with TRBD1. V shed 1 base, J shed 7 bases, and the junction held 9 bases outside the gene matches. The CDR3 is 17 residues long. CDR1 and CDR2 from the germline V gene are SGHTA and FQGNSA. CDR3 region: CASSLVPGQGGSEKLFF. CDR3 nucleotides: TGTGCCAGCAGCTTAGTCCCCGGACAGGGGGGAAGTGAAAAACTGTTTTTT.

The genes are TRBV5-1 and TRBJ2-7; 8 nucleotides agree with TRBD1. CDR1 and CDR2 from the germline V gene are SGHRS and YFSETQ. CDR3 length: 15 amino acids. With V trimmed by 3 bases and J by 5 bases, 10 bases remained unmatched. The DNA for the CDR3 is TGCGCCAGCAGCTCCTTAGGGACAGGCCTCAACGAGCAGTACTTC. Translation gives CASSSLGTGLNEQYF.

This rearrangement joins TRBV20-1 to TRBJ1-1, with 8 positions matching TRBD1. CDR3 length: 11 amino acids. J gave up 7 bases and V 6 bases, and 4 bases lay outside the gene matches. Per the germline V gene, CDR1 is DFQATT and CDR2 is SNEGSKA (reference sequence). The CDR3: CSAGGTGEAFF. In DNA, the CDR3 is TGCAGTGCCGGAGGGACAGGTGAAGCTTTCTTT.

The rearrangement links TRBV28 to TRBJ1-2; D unclear. There are 13 residues in the CDR3. Trimming took off 5 bases at V and 2 bases at J, with 9 bases between the two ends. The germline CDR1 and CDR2 sequences are MDHEN and SYDVKM. The CDR3 nucleotides read TGTGCCAGCAGTGCGGGGTTAAACTATGGCTACACCTTC. Translation: CASSAGLNYGYTF.

The chain combines TRBV2 with TRBJ2-1, with TRBD1 matching 8 bases. Germline V gene data show CDR1 as SNHLY and CDR2 as FYNNEI. Trimming took 11 bases from V and 5 from J; bases not matched to a gene: 5. The CDR3 has 12 amino acids. CDR3 protein: CAGQGSNNEQFF. Here the CDR3 DNA reads TGTGCCGGACAGGGCTCTAACAATGAGCAGTTCTTC.

The chain employs TRBV19 and TRBJ2-3, with TRBD1 matching 7 bases. CDR3 length: 15 amino acids. Trimming took 5 bases from V and 2 from J; bases not matched to a gene: 7. Germline V CDR1 and CDR2: LNHDA, SQIVND (reference sequence). CDR3 nucleotide sequence: TGTGCCAGTAGTGAAAGACAGGGATTCACAGATACGCAGTATTTT. Amino acids: CASSERQGFTDTQYF.

The V call is TRBV9, the J call TRBJ2-5; tentatively, D is TRBD2 (6 bases). There are 17 residues in the CDR3. With 4 bases removed from V and 4 bases from J, the gap between germline ends came to 23 bases. Per germline, CDR1 SGDLS and CDR2 YYNGEE. The CDR3 protein is CASSPRKRSRGGETQYF. DNA of the CDR3: TGTGCCAGCAGCCCAAGGAAGCGCTCTAGGGGAGGAGAGACCCAGTACTTC. Complete variable domain (other parts from reference TRBV9 and TRBJ2-5): DSGVTQTPKHLITATGQRVTLRCSPRSGDLSVYWYQQSLDQGLQFLIQYYNGEERAKGNILERFSAQQFPDLHSELNLSSLELGDSALYFCASSPRKRSRGGETQYFGPGTRLLVL.

The J gene is TRBJ2-1, the V gene TRBV5-1; a possible D gene is TRBD1 (7 bases). From germline, CDR1 is SGHRS and CDR2 YFSETQ. This CDR3 region has 14 residues. V lost 5 bases, J lost 3 bases, and 12 bases lay in between. The CDR3 reads CASSSGQDYNEQFF. In DNA, the CDR3 is TGCGCCAGCAGTAGCGGACAGGACTACAATGAGCAGTTCTTC.

This chain connects TRBV6-6 to TRBJ2-1; D is perhaps TRBD1 (5 bases). Germline CDR1 MNHNY, CDR2 SVGAGI (reference sequence). With 6 bases removed from V and 7 bases from J, the gap between germline ends came to 10 bases. The CDR3 has 12 amino acids. The CDR3 DNA reads TGTGCCAGCAGCCCACAGGTAAATGAGCAGTTCTTC. Translation gives CASSPQVNEQFF.

The J gene is TRBJ1-1, the V gene TRBV4-3, with D perhaps TRBD1 (5 bases). The CDR3 runs 14 residues. The germline gives CDR1 LGHNA, CDR2 YSLEER. The V end lost 4 bases, the J end lost 11 bases, and 20 bases lay between the germline ends. CDR3 sequence reads: CASSRVGIGVRAFF. The CDR3 DNA is TGCGCCAGCAGCCGCGTGGGCATAGGGGTGAGGGCTTTCTTT.

The chain carries TRBV5-6 and TRBJ2-3; a possible D gene is TRBD2 (5 bases). Germline V CDR1 and CDR2: SGHDT, YYEEEE. The germline V and J ends were trimmed by 0 bases and 5 bases, with 7 bases remaining between them. The CDR3 is 13 amino acids. This CDR3 is CASSLASGDTQYF. For the CDR3, the DNA is TGTGCCAGCAGCTTGGCAAGCGGAGATACGCAGTATTTT.

CDR3 sequence (DNA): TGTGCCAGCAGTTACGAACGGGGGAAAACAGATACGCAGTATTTT. Protein sequence: CASSYERGKTDTQYF. The V and J genes are TRBV6-5 and TRBJ2-3, with D maybe TRBD2 (6 bases). The CDR3 length is 15 residues. The germline V and J ends were trimmed by 2 bases and 3 bases, with 12 bases remaining between them. The germline gives CDR1 MNHEY, CDR2 SVGAGI.

V gene TRBV6-1 combines with J gene TRBJ2-1, with no clear D. The V end lost 2 bases, the J end lost 7 bases, and 3 bases lay between the germline ends. Germline V gene data show CDR1 as MNHNS and CDR2 as SASEGT. The CDR3 runs to 11 residues. The CDR3 sequence is CASSELNEQFF. The CDR3 region has the DNA TGTGCCAGCAGTGAATTAAATGAGCAGTTCTTC.

This rearrangement joins TRBV6-5 to TRBJ2-2, with TRBD2 matching 7 bases. Trimming removed 6 bases from V and 5 bases from J; junction bases left unmatched: 9. CDR3 length: 15 amino acids. Germline loops: CDR1 MNHEY, CDR2 SVGAGI. This CDR3 is CASRRETGGTGELFF. Here the CDR3 DNA reads TGTGCCAGCAGGCGGGAGACCGGAGGGACCGGGGAGCTGTTTTTT.

The chain couples TRBV4-1 to TRBJ2-3, with 7 bases that match TRBD1. The J segment lost 6 bases and the V segment lost 4 bases, leaving 10 bases of the junction unmatched. Germline-derived CDR1 and CDR2 are MGHRA and YSYEKL. CDR3 length equals 15 residues. The CDR3 loop reads CASSPDRVTADTQYF. Here the CDR3 DNA reads TGCGCCAGCAGCCCAGACAGGGTGACTGCGGATACGCAGTATTTT.

V and J are TRBV5-1 and TRBJ2-5; D is perhaps TRBD2 (6 bases). Judging by the DNA end, TRBJ2-7 fits better; the J call may be wrong. The CDR3 covers 16 residues. Germline V gene lookup returns CDR1 SGHRS and CDR2 YFSETQ. The CDR3 bases are TGCGCCAGCAGTCGGGGGTTTGACAGAACCTCCTACGAGCAGTACTTC. Protein: CASSRGFDRTSYEQYF.

This sequence joins TRBV28 and TRBJ2-7; tentative D call: TRBD2 (5 bases). Per the germline V gene, CDR1 is MDHEN and CDR2 is SYDVKM. The CDR3 has 14 residues. With 6 bases removed from V and 2 bases from J, the gap between germline ends came to 14 bases. The CDR3 nucleotides read TGTGCCAGCAGCTTCCGGGGTAGTCCCTACGAGCAGTACTTC. It is translated as CASSFRGSPYEQYF. Supplemented by reference TRBV28 and TRBJ2-7, the full variable domain reads DVKVTQSSRYLVKRTGEKVFLECVQDMDHENMFWYRQDPGLGLRLIYFSYDVKMKEKGDIPEGYSVSREKKERFSLILESASTNQTSMYLCASSFRGSPYEQYFGPGTRLTVT.

This chain connects TRBV10-3 to TRBJ2-3, with no clear D. Germline loops: CDR1 ENHRY, CDR2 SYGVKD. The CDR3 is 14 amino acids. V was cut by 4 bases and J by 0 bases, with 8 bases left in between. The CDR3 nucleotides are TGTGCCATCAGTGGACTGATAAGCACAGATACGCAGTATTTT. It is translated as CAISGLISTDTQYF.

Note on this clone: In this CDR3 the conserved last residue, phenylalanine or tryptophan, is missing, so a read error is likely. The chain is built from TRBV5-8 and TRBJ1-5; no reliable D call. This CDR3 comprises 16 residues. Germline values: CDR1 SGHTS, CDR2 YDEGEE. The ends were cut back, 0 bases at V and 1 base at J, with 11 bases in the middle. The CDR3: CASSLVTGISNQPQHL. The CDR3 DNA is TGTGCCAGCAGCTTGGTCACGGGGATAAGCAATCAGCCCCAGCATCTT.

The chain uses TRBV9 and TRBJ1-2; possibly TRBD1 for D (5 bases). The CDR3 is 15 residues long. The V gene's germline CDR1 is SGDLS and CDR2 YYNGEE. The V end was cut by 7 bases, the J end by 4 bases, with 20 bases between. The chain's CDR3 is CASGLGGPPGYGYTF. CDR3 sequence (DNA): TGTGCCAGCGGTTTGGGGGGACCTCCTGGCTATGGCTACACCTTC.

V and J are TRBV28 and TRBJ1-1, with TRBD1 as a possible D gene (5 bases). The CDR3 loop spans 16 amino acids. Trimming shortened V by 5 bases and J by 0 bases, and 16 bases separated the two germline ends. CDR1 is MDHEN and CDR2 is SYDVKM in the germline V gene. CDR3 DNA sequence: TGTGCCAGCAGTCCCATCCCCGCAGGGCTGAACACTGAAGCTTTCTTT. This gives the protein CASSPIPAGLNTEAFF.

The V gene is TRBV5-1, the J gene TRBJ2-1; 11 bases align to TRBD2. Germline loops: CDR1 SGHRS, CDR2 YFSETQ. This CDR3 spans 19 amino acids. Unmatched junction bases numbered 13, after V lost 5 bases and J lost 0 bases. CDR3 sequence reads: CASSPQTSGILNSYNEQFF. Written as DNA, the CDR3 is TGCGCCAGCAGTCCTCAGACTAGCGGGATTCTTAACTCCTACAATGAGCAGTTCTTC.

V gene TRBV30 combines with J gene TRBJ2-7; the match to TRBD1 covers 9 bases. The trim removed 2 bases at V and 9 bases at J, leaving 5 bases unmatched. The germline CDR1 and CDR2 sequences are GTSNPN and SVGIG (reference sequence). The CDR3 is made up of 12 amino acids. CDR3: CAWSRGQGGQYF. In DNA, the CDR3 is TGTGCCTGGAGTAGGGGACAGGGAGGGCAGTACTTC.

The V and J genes are TRBV4-2 and TRBJ1-5; D is ambiguous. This CDR3 has 15 amino acids. Germline CDR1 reads LGHNA; CDR2 reads YNFKEQ. V lost 0 bases and J lost 5, with 11 bases in between. The CDR3 nucleotides read TGTGCCAGCAGCCAAGAGTTAGGGAGAGATCAGCCCCAGCATTTT. Translated: CASSQELGRDQPQHF.